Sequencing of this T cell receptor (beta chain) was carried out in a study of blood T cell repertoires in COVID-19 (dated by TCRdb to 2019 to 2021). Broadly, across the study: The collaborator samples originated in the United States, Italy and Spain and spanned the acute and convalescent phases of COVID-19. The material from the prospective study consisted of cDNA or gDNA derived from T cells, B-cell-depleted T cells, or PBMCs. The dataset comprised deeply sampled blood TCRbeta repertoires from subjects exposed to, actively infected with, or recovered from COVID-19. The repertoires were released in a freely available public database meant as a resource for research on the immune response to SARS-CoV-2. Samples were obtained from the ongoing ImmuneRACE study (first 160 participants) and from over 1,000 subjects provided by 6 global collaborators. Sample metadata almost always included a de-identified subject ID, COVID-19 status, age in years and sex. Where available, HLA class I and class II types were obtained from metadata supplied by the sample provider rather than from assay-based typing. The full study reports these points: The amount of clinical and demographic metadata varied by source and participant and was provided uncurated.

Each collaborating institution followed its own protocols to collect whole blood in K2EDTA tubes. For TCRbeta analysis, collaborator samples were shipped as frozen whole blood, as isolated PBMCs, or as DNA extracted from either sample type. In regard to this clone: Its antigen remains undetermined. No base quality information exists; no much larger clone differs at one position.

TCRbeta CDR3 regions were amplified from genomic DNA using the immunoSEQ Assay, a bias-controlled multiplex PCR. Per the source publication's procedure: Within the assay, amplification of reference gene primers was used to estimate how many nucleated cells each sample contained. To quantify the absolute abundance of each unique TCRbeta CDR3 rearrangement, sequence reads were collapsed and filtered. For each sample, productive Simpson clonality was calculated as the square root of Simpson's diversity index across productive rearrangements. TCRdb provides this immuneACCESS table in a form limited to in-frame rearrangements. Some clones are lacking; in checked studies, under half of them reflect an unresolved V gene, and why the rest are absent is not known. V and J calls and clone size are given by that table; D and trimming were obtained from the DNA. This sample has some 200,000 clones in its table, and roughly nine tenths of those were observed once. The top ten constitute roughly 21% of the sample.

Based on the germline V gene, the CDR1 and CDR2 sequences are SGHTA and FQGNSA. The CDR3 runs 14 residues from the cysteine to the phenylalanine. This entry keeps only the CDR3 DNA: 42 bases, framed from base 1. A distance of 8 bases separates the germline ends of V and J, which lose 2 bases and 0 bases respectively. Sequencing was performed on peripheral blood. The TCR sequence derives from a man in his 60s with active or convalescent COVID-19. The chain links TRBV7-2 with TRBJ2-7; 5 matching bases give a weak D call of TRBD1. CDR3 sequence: CASSLQGSSYEQYF. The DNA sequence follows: TGTGCCAGCAGCTTACAGGGCAGCTCCTACGAGCAGTACTTC.